The 8 T cell receptor beta chains reported below all come from one sample, sequenced in a study of blood T cell repertoires in COVID-19. Sequencing was performed with immunoSEQ multiplex PCR; in TCRdb, only in-frame clones are kept and a portion is missing. Of some 120,000 clones listed, 75% to 90% were seen once; the top ten hold 15% to 20%. Source material: PBMCs or T cells enriched from blood (not recorded which). The receptor set was obtained from a man aged 25 to 45 who had recovered from COVID-19.

CDR3 DNA sequence: TGTGCCAGCAGCTTTCCCCCCGCGGATACGCAGTATTTT. Translating gives CASSFPPADTQYF. The chain joins TRBV7-9 to TRBJ2-3; D gene uncertain. V dropped 3 bases and J dropped 6 bases, with 10 bases sitting between them. The CDR3 loop spans 13 amino acids. Germline loops: CDR1 SEHNR, CDR2 FQNEAQ (reference sequence).

The J gene is TRBJ2-2, the V gene TRBV5-1, with 7 bases lining up with TRBD1. Germline V CDR1 and CDR2: SGHRS, YFSETQ. V lost 4 bases, J lost 0 bases, and 3 bases stayed unmatched. The CDR3 loop spans 15 amino acids. CDR3 protein: CASSGTVTNTGELFF. The DNA for the CDR3 is TGCGCCAGCAGCGGGACAGTCACGAACACCGGGGAGCTGTTTTTT.

This chain joins TRBV6-2 or TRBV6-3 and TRBJ1-6; tentative D call: TRBD1 (6 bases). V was shortened by 2 bases and J by 7 bases, with 21 bases between the two germline ends. The CDR3 sequence is 18 residues long. Germline loops: CDR1 MNHEY, CDR2 SVGEGT. The CDR3 protein is CASSYLYQGPGMNSPLHF. The CDR3 nucleotides read TGTGCCAGCAGTTACCTCTATCAGGGGCCAGGAATGAATTCACCCCTCCACTTT.

This clone has a handful of counts. This chain joins TRBV27 and TRBJ2-4, with 8 bases fitting TRBD1. CDR1 and CDR2 from the germline V gene are MNHEY and SMNVEV (reference sequence). CDR3 length: 19 residues. J was trimmed by 0 bases and V by 6 bases; bases with no gene match: 16. This CDR3 reads CASRSPSRTGSLAKNIQYF. Written as DNA, the CDR3 is TGTGCCAGCAGAAGTCCCTCCAGGACAGGGTCTCTAGCCAAAAACATTCAGTACTTC.

The chain recombines TRBV2 with TRBJ1-1; 10 bases agree with TRBD1. The CDR3 has 15 residues. CDR1 and CDR2 from the germline V gene are SNHLY and FYNNEI. The V and J ends lost 5 bases and 5 bases, in that order; junction bases with no gene match: 8. The DNA of the CDR3 is TGTGCCAGCAGTTTTACAGGGACAGGGGAGACTGAAGCTTTCTTT. Residues: CASSFTGTGETEAFF.

The rearrangement links TRBV28 to TRBJ2-3, with 14 bases aligning to TRBD2. The V segment lost 5 bases and the J segment 3 bases; nucleotides outside the gene matches: 10. CDR1 is MDHEN, CDR2 SYDVKM, per germline. The CDR3 is made up of 18 amino acids. The CDR3 DNA sequence: TGTGCCAGCAGTCCGACTAGCGGGAGGGCGAGAGGAACAGATACGCAGTATTTT. This codes for CASSPTSGRARGTDTQYF.

This rearrangement joins TRBV25-1 to TRBJ1-2; no definite D call. The germline CDR1 and CDR2 sequences are MGHDK and SYGVNS. V dropped 4 bases and J dropped 2 bases, with 5 bases sitting between them. CDR3 length: 12 amino acids. CDR3 amino acids: CASSGANYGYTF. In nucleotides, the CDR3 is TGTGCCAGCAGTGGGGCGAACTATGGCTACACCTTC.

This chain joins TRBV19 and TRBJ2-1; TRBD2 matches at 15 bases. CDR3 length equals 17 residues. Germline V gives CDR1 LNHDA, CDR2 SQIVND (reference sequence). The J segment lost 0 bases and the V segment lost 4 bases, leaving 1 base of the junction unmatched. CDR3 nucleotide sequence: TGTGCCAGTAGTAGGACTAGCGGGAGGGGCTCCTACAATGAGCAGTTCTTC. This sequence encodes CASSRTSGRGSYNEQFF.